This TCR beta chain was recovered during a study of post-analysis software for immune sequencing data. Study-level background: Clinical courses comprised relapsing-remitting, secondary progressive and progressive-relapsing multiple sclerosis.

Study-wide results and limits: The five TRBV segments detected at higher frequency in patients than in controls included TRBV5-6, TRBV5-1 and TRBV20-1. F measure clustering grouped samples strongly by preparation batch. When compared against controls, multiple sclerosis patients showed significantly lower normalized Chao1 diversity.

This clonotype was seen ten or more times. As yet, its antigen is unknown. Unique molecular identifiers had been added to the TCR beta cDNA libraries. Some 500,000 cDNA molecules were recovered from an input of about 0.95 to 11 million T cells. TCRdb redid the calling of the PCR reads with MiXCR, one entry per CDR3 protein. The repertoire consists of around 250,000 distinct CDR3 sequences, with roughly a third occurring once and the leading ten covering under 5%. Germline loops: CDR1 LNHNV, CDR2 YYDKDF (reference sequence). The CDR3 loop spans 15 amino acids. Trimming pared 0 bases from V and 12 bases from J, leaving 18 bases between.

The sequence was obtained from a girl aged 5-17 years with multiple sclerosis. Material: blood. The chain employs TRBV15 and TRBJ2-1; D possibly uses TRBD1 or TRBD2 (5 bases each). CDR3 protein: CATSREGPEGSGQFF. The DNA of the CDR3 is TGTGCCACCAGCAGAGAGGGACCCGAAGGGTCGGGGCAGTTCTTC.